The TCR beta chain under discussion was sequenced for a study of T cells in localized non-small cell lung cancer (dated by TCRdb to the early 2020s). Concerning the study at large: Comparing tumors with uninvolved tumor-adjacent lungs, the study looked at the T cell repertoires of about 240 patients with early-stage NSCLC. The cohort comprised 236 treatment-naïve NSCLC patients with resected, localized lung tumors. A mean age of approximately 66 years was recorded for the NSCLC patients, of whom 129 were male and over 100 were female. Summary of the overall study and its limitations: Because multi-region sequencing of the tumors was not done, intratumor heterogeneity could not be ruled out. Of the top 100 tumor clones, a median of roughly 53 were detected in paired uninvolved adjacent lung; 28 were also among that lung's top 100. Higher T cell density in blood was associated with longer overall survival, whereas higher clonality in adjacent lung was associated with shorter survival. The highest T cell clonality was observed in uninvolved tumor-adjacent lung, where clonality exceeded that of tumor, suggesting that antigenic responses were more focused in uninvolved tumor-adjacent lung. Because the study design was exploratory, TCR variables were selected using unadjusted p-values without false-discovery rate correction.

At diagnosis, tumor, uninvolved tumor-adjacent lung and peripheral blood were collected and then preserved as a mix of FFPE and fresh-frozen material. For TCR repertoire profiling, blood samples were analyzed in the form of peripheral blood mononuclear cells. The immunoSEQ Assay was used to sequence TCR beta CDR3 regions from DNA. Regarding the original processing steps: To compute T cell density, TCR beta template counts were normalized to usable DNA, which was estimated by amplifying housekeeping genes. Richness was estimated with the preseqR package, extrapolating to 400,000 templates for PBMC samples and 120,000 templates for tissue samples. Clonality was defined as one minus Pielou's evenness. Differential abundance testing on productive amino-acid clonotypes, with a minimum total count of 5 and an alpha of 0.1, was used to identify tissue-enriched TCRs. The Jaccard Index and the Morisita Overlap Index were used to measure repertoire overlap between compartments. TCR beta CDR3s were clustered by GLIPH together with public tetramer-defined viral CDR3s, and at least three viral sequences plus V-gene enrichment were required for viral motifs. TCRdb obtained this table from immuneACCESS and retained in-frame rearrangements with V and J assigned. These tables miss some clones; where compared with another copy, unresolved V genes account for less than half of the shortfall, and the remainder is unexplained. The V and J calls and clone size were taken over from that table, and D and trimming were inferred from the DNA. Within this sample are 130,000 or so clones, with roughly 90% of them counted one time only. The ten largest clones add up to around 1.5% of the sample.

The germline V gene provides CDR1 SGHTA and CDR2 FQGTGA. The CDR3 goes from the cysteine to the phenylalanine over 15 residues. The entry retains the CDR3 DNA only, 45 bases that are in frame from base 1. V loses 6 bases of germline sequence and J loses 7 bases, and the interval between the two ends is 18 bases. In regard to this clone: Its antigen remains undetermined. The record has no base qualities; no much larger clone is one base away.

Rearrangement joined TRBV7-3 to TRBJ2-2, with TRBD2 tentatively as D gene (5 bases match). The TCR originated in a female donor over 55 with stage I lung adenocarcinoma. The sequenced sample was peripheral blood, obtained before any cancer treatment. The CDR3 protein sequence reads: CASRKSFGGSGELFF. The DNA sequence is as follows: TGTGCCAGCAGAAAAAGCTTCGGAGGAAGCGGGGAGCTGTTTTTT.